The next 22 T cell receptor beta chains were all read from a single sample in a study of metastatic and nonmetastatic thyroid tumors. The entire patient cohort was treatment-naive prior to thyroid surgery. MiXCR re-clonotyped the PCR reads for TCRdb. The sample has thousands of clones; 20% to 25% are singletons. The sample comprised tumor tissue. These receptors all stem from a male donor with papillary thyroid cancer or a benign thyroid nodule (not recorded which). Some clones in this sample may be carry-over from other donors' samples.

As regards this clone: Other nucleotide sequences in the sample specify the same CDR3. The chain has TRBV30 and TRBJ2-3; no clear D. Germline-derived CDR1 and CDR2 are GTSNPN and SVGIG (reference sequence). Trimming shortened V by 3 bases and J by 2 bases, and 9 bases separated the two germline ends. This CDR3 comprises 13 residues. CDR3 loop: CAWSPGHTDTQYF. CDR3 nucleotide sequence: TGTGCCTGGAGCCCCGGGCACACAGATACGCAGTATTTT. Using reference TRBV30 and TRBJ2-3 for the parts outside the CDR3, the full variable domain is SQTIHQWPATLVQPVGSPLSLECTVEGTSNPNLYWYRQAAGRGLQLLFYSVGIGQISSEVPQNLSASRPQDRQFILSSKKLLLSDSGFYLCAWSPGHTDTQYFGPGTRLTVL.

This clone turned up a few times. The CDR3 DNA reads TGTGCCAGCAGTTACTCGGGGTGGGAGACCCAGTACTTC. Its translation is CASSYSGWETQYF. The chain joins TRBV6-5 to TRBJ2-5; D ambiguous. V lost 0 bases to trimming and J lost 5 bases, with 7 bases between them. The CDR3 totals 13 residues. Germline-derived CDR1 and CDR2 are MNHEY and SVGAGI.

This clone was picked up many times. The rearrangement joins TRBV7-9 to TRBJ2-5, with TRBD2 matching 7 bases. V shed 2 bases, J shed 1 base, and the junction held 4 bases outside the gene matches. The CDR3 contains 15 residues. Germline-derived CDR1 and CDR2 are SEHNR and FQNEAQ (reference sequence). The CDR3 bases are TGTGCCAGCAGCTTACGGGGAGGGACCCAAGAGACCCAGTACTTC. Protein: CASSLRGGTQETQYF. Full variable domain (remainder filled in from reference TRBV7-9 and TRBJ2-5): DTGVSQNPRHKITKRGQNVTFRCDPISEHNRLYWYRQTLGQGPEFLTYFQNEAQLEKSRLLSDRFSAERPKGSFSTLEIQRTEQGDSAMYLCASSLRGGTQETQYFGPGTRLLVL.

The chain has TRBV5-6 and TRBJ2-3; D perhaps matches TRBD2 (6 bases). Germline loops: CDR1 SGHDT, CDR2 YYEEEE. The CDR3 length is 14 residues. The V and J ends lost 4 bases and 0 bases respectively, with 9 bases between them. The CDR3 DNA reads as TGTGCCAGCAGCGACGGAGGGAGCACAGATACGCAGTATTTT. Translated: CASSDGGSTDTQYF. Filled out from reference TRBV5-6 and TRBJ2-3, the complete variable domain reads DAGVTQSPTHLIKTRGQQVTLRCSPKSGHDTVSWYQQALGQGPQFIFQYYEEEERQRGNFPDRFSGHQFPNYSSELNVNALLLGDSALYLCASSDGGSTDTQYFGPGTRLTVL.

The chain carries TRBV9 and TRBJ2-3; a weak D match, TRBD2 (5 bases). Looked up from germline, CDR1 is SGDLS and CDR2 is YYNGEE. The CDR3 runs 16 residues. V was trimmed by 2 bases and J by 1 base, leaving 14 bases between them. CDR3 nucleotides: TGTGCCAGCAGCGTTGATTCTAGCTTCGGCACAGATACGCAGTATTTT. Its protein is CASSVDSSFGTDTQYF. Full variable domain (missing parts from reference TRBV9 and TRBJ2-3): DSGVTQTPKHLITATGQRVTLRCSPRSGDLSVYWYQQSLDQGLQFLIQYYNGEERAKGNILERFSAQQFPDLHSELNLSSLELGDSALYFCASSVDSSFGTDTQYFGPGTRLTVL.

The chain uses TRBV14 and TRBJ2-1; D is unclear. The CDR3 loop spans 13 amino acids. CDR1 and CDR2 from the germline V gene are SGHDN and FVKESK. Trimming removed 5 bases from V and 3 bases from J, with 8 bases in between. The CDR3 loop is CASSYSSYNEQFF. The CDR3 DNA reads as TGTGCCAGCAGCTATAGCAGCTACAATGAGCAGTTCTTC.

This clone showed up just a few times. The V and J genes are TRBV28 and TRBJ2-7; D perhaps matches TRBD1 (6 bases). The CDR3 is 14 residues long. V was trimmed by 4 bases and J by 2 bases, leaving 12 bases between them. Germline values: CDR1 MDHEN, CDR2 SYDVKM. The CDR3 loop is CASSSTGGPYEQYF. The CDR3 DNA follows: TGTGCCAGCAGTTCGACAGGAGGACCCTACGAGCAGTACTTC.

This clone is classed as medium-sized. This rearrangement joins TRBV28 to TRBJ1-3; D gene uncertain. The CDR3 runs to 15 residues. Looked up from germline, CDR1 is MDHEN and CDR2 is SYDVKM. Trimming left V 3 bases short and J 0 bases short, with 9 bases between. The chain's CDR3 is CASSFQPFSGNTIYF. DNA of the CDR3: TGTGCCAGCAGTTTCCAGCCGTTCTCTGGAAACACCATATATTTT.

This chain uses TRBV6-1 with TRBJ2-7; 7 bases map to TRBD1. Germline assignment: CDR1 MNHNS and CDR2 SASEGT. The trim removed 2 bases at V and 0 bases at J, leaving 7 bases unmatched. The CDR3 runs to 16 residues. The chain's CDR3 is CASSETTGWHSYEQYF. CDR3 in DNA: TGTGCCAGCAGTGAAACGACAGGGTGGCACTCCTACGAGCAGTACTTC.

This clone was picked up many times. The gene calls are TRBV6-4 and TRBJ2-3; D not certain. The CDR3 has 13 amino acids. Germline V lookup: CDR1 MRHNA, CDR2 SNTAGT. The V gene lost 0 bases and the J gene lost 5 bases, with 6 bases spanning the gap. The chain's CDR3 is CASSDSIGDTQYF. The CDR3 nucleotides read TGTGCCAGCAGTGACTCGATTGGAGATACGCAGTATTTT.

The chain couples TRBV5-6 to TRBJ2-2, with D unresolved. This CDR3 has 12 amino acids. V dropped 0 bases and J dropped 10 bases, with 7 bases sitting between them. Germline CDR1 and CDR2: SGHDT and YYEEEE. As DNA, the CDR3 is TGTGCCAGCAGCTTGGTTTCGGTGGAGCTGTTTTTT. This gives the protein CASSLVSVELFF. Full variable domain (outside the CDR3, taken from reference TRBV5-6 and TRBJ2-2): DAGVTQSPTHLIKTRGQQVTLRCSPKSGHDTVSWYQQALGQGPQFIFQYYEEEERQRGNFPDRFSGHQFPNYSSELNVNALLLGDSALYLCASSLVSVELFFGEGSRLTVL.

The genes are TRBV28 and TRBJ1-5; D remains unclear. CDR1 and CDR2 (germline): MDHEN, SYDVKM. The CDR3 contains 13 residues. Trimming stripped 7 bases from V and 3 bases from J, with 10 bases between. DNA for the CDR3: TGTGCCAGCAACGACCAAGCCAATCAGCCCCAGCATTTT. Translated, it gives CASNDQANQPQHF.

The V call is TRBV5-1, the J call TRBJ1-4; 10 nucleotides line up with TRBD1. The CDR3 is 16 amino acids. The germline V gene has CDR1 SGHRS and CDR2 YFSETQ. V dropped 3 bases and J dropped 5; count of bases not matched to a gene: 7. The CDR3: CASSSGTGAINEKLFF. The CDR3 bases are TGCGCCAGCAGCTCCGGGACAGGGGCCATCAATGAAAAACTGTTTTTT.

Ten or more counts support this clone. The chain has TRBV30 and TRBJ2-3, with D hard to call. Germline assignment: CDR1 GTSNPN and CDR2 SVGIG (reference sequence). The CDR3 spans 11 residues. V was cut by 5 bases and J by 9 bases, with 12 bases left in between. The CDR3 sequence: CAWEDIQTQYF. The CDR3 bases are TGTGCCTGGGAAGACATCCAGACGCAGTATTTT.

Regarding this clone: Being one base from a much bigger clone, this may be a read error. At the DNA level, this CDR3 is encoded by other sequences in the same sample as well. The V and J genes are TRBV15 and TRBJ2-7; either TRBD1 or TRBD2 may supply D (5 bases each). CDR1 is LNHNV and CDR2 is YYDKDF in the germline V gene (reference sequence). The CDR3 runs 14 residues. This CDR3 reads CATSDGTSSYEQYF. CDR3 nucleotide sequence: TGTGCCACCAGCGACGGGACGAGCTCCTACGAGCAATACTTC.

Comment on this clone: A much larger clone lies a single base off, so this may be a read error. Other nucleotide sequences in the sample specify the same CDR3. The rearrangement links TRBV5-5 to TRBJ2-1, with 7 bases fitting TRBD2. Germline CDR1 SGHKS, CDR2 YYEKEE (reference sequence). The CDR3 is 14 residues long. The V segment lost 4 bases and the J segment 6 bases; nucleotides outside the gene matches: 7. CDR3 coding DNA: TGTGCCAGCAGCCCTTGGGCGGGAGCCAATGAGCAGTTCTTC. Amino acids: CASSPWAGANEQFF. Variable domain in full (rest from reference TRBV5-5 and TRBJ2-1): DAGVTQSPTHLIKTRGQQVTLRCSPISGHKSVSWYQQVLGQGPQFIFQYYEKEERGRGNFPDRFSARQFPNYSSELNVNALLLGDSALYLCASSPWAGANEQFFGPGTRLTVL.

CDR3 nucleotides: TGTGCCAGCAGTTTAGGGCCTAGCACAGATACGCAGTATTTT. It translates to CASSLGPSTDTQYF. V and J are TRBV27 and TRBJ2-3; D is uncertain. The V and J ends lost 2 bases and 0 bases respectively, with 6 bases between them. The CDR3 is 14 residues long. Germline assignment: CDR1 MNHEY and CDR2 SMNVEV (reference sequence).

This clone appeared many times. One end of the junction does not line up with germline, which may come from a read error. The chain uses TRBV20-1 and TRBJ2-7; the D gene is possibly TRBD2 (6 bases). The CDR3 covers 12 residues. The germline CDR1 and CDR2 sequences are DFQATT and SNEGSKA (reference sequence). The CDR3 region has the DNA TGCAGTCCTAGCGTCCCCCTCTACGAGCAGTACTTC. This gives the protein CSPSVPLYEQYF.

The chain couples TRBV20-1 to TRBJ2-5, with D possibly being TRBD2 (6 bases). This CDR3 region has 11 residues. Germline V gene data show CDR1 as DFQATT and CDR2 as SNEGSKA (reference sequence). The CDR3 bases are TGCAGCGCTGGAGGGGATGAGACCCAGTACTTC. Translation gives CSAGGDETQYF.

Within the sample, this clone is hyperexpanded. V gene TRBV6-2 or TRBV6-3 combines with J gene TRBJ2-7; TRBD2 matches at 7 bases. This CDR3 contains 15 residues. J was trimmed by 6 bases and V by 2 bases; bases with no gene match: 10. The germline CDR1 and CDR2 sequences are MNHEY and SVGEGT. The CDR3 bases are TGTGCCAGCAGTTACGGCCTAGCGGAATTTAGCGAGCAGTACTTC. Protein: CASSYGLAEFSEQYF.

Of note for this clone: At the DNA level, this CDR3 is encoded by other sequences in the same sample as well. The rearrangement uses TRBV9 and TRBJ2-1; 9 bases match TRBD2. Germline V gene data show CDR1 as SGDLS and CDR2 as YYNGEE. This CDR3 region has 16 residues. V was clipped by 0 bases and J by 9 bases; unmatched bases: 10. CDR3 in DNA: TGTGCCAGCAGCGTAGCCGGTGGCGGGAGGGCCGGTGAGCAGTTCTTC. Amino acids: CASSVAGGGRAGEQFF.

The chain joins TRBV7-2 to TRBJ2-2; perhaps TRBD2 as D (6 bases). V lost 3 bases and J 7 bases, leaving 12 bases between the germline ends. Germline CDR1 and CDR2: SGHTA and FQGNSA. The CDR3 runs 14 residues. In DNA, the CDR3 is TGTGCCAGCAGCTTGGCACTAGCCGGCGGGGAGCTGTTTTTT. This sequence encodes CASSLALAGGELFF.